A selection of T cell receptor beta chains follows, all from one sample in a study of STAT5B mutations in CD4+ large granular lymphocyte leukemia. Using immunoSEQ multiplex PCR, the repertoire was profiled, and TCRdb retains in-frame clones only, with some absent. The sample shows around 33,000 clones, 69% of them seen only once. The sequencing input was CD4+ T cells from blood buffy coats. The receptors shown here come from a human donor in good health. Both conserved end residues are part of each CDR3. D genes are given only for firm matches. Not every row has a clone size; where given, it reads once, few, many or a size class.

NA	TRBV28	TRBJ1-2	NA	TGTGCCAGCAGCACCGCCGGGAGTGCTACCCACTATGGCTACACCTTC	CASSTAGSATHYGYTF
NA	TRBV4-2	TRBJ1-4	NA	TGTGCCAGCAGCCAAGCCCGTGGGGCAACTAATGAAAAACTGTTTTTT	CASSQARGATNEKLFF
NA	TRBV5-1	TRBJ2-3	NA	TGCGCCAGCAGCCTGAGACCAGAAGGGACGCAGTATTTT	CASSLRPEGTQYF
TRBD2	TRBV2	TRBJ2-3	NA	TGTGCCACCCTAGGACTAGCGGGGGGGACAGCGCAGTATTTT	CATLGLAGGTAQYF
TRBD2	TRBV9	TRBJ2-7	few	TGTGCCAGCAGCGCTGGGGACTTAGCGGGAGGCGAGCAGTACTTC	CASSAGDLAGGEQYF
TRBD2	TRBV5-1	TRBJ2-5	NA	TGCGCCAGTACCGGGACTAGCGGGGGGGAGACCCAGTACTTC	CASTGTSGGETQYF
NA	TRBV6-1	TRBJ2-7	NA	TGTGCCAGCAGTGAATATGGCCGGTCATACGAGCAGTACTTC	CASSEYGRSYEQYF
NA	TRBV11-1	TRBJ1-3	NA	TGTGCCAGCAGCCTTCTGTTGAGCTTCCAGGGAGACTCTGGAAACACCATATATTTT	CASSLLLSFQGDSGNTIYF
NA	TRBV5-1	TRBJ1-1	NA	TGCGCCAGCAGCCACGGGGACACTGAAGCTTTCTTT	CASSHGDTEAFF
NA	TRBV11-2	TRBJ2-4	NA	TGTGCCAGCAGCTTGATCGGGCTGGGGCAGGGAGACATTCAGTACTTC	CASSLIGLGQGDIQYF
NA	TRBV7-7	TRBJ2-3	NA	TGTGCTAGCAGCTTAGCTGGGGTTCCCACAGATACGCAGTATTTT	CASSLAGVPTDTQYF
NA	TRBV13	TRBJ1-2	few	TGTGCCAGCAGCCGTCTGGGGGGCGCGGGAGGCTACACCTTC	CASSRLGGAGGYTF
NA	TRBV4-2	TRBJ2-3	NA	TGTGCCAGCAGCCAAGATGGGTCGGGTACGCAGTATTTT	CASSQDGSGTQYF
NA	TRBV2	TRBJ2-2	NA	TGTGCCAGCAGTGTCAGACTCTCGATCGGGGAGCTGTTTTTT	CASSVRLSIGELFF
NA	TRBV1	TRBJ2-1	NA	TGCACCAGCTGTGCTAGCGGGGGACGGAATGAGCAGTTCTTC	CTSCASGGRNEQFF
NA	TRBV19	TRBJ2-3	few	TGTGCCAGTAGTCTATGGGGAGGTGGCACAGATACGCAGTATTTT	CASSLWGGGTDTQYF
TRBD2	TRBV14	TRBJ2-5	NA	TGTGCCAGCAGCACTCTCGGGGGGGCGGGGACCCAGTACTTC	CASSTLGGAGTQYF
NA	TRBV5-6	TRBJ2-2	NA	TGTGCCAGCAGCTTGGGTTTCGGTCAGGCCGGGGAGCTGTTTTTT	CASSLGFGQAGELFF
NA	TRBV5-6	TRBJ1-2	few	TGTGCCAGCAGCTATGACTATGGCTACACCTTC	CASSYDYGYTF
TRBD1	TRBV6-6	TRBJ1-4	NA	TGTGCCAGCCTAAATACAGGGGGGCATGAAAAACTGTTTTTT	CASLNTGGHEKLFF
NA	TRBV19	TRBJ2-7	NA	TGTGCCAGTAGTAAGTTAGGCCCCCAAAACGAGCAGTACTTC	CASSKLGPQNEQYF
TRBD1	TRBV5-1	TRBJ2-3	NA	TGCGCCAGCAGCCCAGGGGGCGACGTGGATACGCAGTATTTT	CASSPGGDVDTQYF
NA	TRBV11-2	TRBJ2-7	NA	TGTGCCAGCAGCTCTCCCTGGGGGGGCGGACGGTACTTC	CASSSPWGGGRYF
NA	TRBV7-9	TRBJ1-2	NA	TGTGCCAGCAGCTTACACGGGTATGGCTACACCTTC	CASSLHGYGYTF
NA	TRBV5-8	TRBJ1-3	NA	TGTGCCAGCAGCTCTCAGGGTTCTGGAAACACCATATATTTT	CASSSQGSGNTIYF
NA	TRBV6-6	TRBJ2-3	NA	TGTGCCAGCAGCGTTGGCGGGTGGTCTGCAGATACGCAGTATTTT	CASSVGGWSADTQYF
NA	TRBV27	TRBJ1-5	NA	TGTGCCAGCAGTCCCTCGAGGGCAGGGGCCCTGCATTTT	CASSPSRAGALHF
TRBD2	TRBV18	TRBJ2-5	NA	TGTGCCAGCTCAGCTTCGAGCGGGGGGGCAGAGACCCAGTACTTC	CASSASSGGAETQYF
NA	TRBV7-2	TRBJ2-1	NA	TGTGCCAGCAGCTCCCGCGGGCCAGGGTACAATGAGCAGTTCTTC	CASSSRGPGYNEQFF
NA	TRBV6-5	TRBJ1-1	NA	TGTGCCAGCAGTTCCAGGGTGTTAAACACTGAAGCTTTCTTT	CASSSRVLNTEAFF
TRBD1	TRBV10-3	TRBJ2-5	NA	TGTGCCATCAGTGACCCAGACAGGGCCCAACAAGAGACCCAGTACTTC	CAISDPDRAQQETQYF
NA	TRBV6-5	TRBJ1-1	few	TGTGCCAGCTCTTTTGACGGGGCATTGGGAGCTTTCTTT	CASSFDGALGAFF
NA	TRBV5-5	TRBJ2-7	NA	TGTGCCAGCAGCTTGGACATTACATCACGTGGCGAGCAGTACTTC	CASSLDITSRGEQYF
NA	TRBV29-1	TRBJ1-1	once	TGCAGCGTTACCGGGCCGGTGAACACTGAAGCTTTCTTT	CSVTGPVNTEAFF
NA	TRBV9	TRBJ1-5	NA	TGTGCCAGCAGCGTCCTCGGTAATCAGCCCCAGCATTTT	CASSVLGNQPQHF
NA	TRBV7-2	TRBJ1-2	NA	TGTGCCAGCAGCTTAGGGGGGTCGGCATCCCGGAACTATGGCTACACCTTC	CASSLGGSASRNYGYTF
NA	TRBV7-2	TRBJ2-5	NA	TGTGCCAGCAGCTTATTCCAGACCCAGTACTTC	CASSLFQTQYF
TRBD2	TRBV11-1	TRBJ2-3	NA	TGTGCCAGCAGCTTACTAGCGGGGGCCAACACAGATACGCAGTATTTT	CASSLLAGANTDTQYF
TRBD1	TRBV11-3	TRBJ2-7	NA	TGTGCCAGCAGCACGGACAGGTGGTCCTACGAGCAGTACTTC	CASSTDRWSYEQYF